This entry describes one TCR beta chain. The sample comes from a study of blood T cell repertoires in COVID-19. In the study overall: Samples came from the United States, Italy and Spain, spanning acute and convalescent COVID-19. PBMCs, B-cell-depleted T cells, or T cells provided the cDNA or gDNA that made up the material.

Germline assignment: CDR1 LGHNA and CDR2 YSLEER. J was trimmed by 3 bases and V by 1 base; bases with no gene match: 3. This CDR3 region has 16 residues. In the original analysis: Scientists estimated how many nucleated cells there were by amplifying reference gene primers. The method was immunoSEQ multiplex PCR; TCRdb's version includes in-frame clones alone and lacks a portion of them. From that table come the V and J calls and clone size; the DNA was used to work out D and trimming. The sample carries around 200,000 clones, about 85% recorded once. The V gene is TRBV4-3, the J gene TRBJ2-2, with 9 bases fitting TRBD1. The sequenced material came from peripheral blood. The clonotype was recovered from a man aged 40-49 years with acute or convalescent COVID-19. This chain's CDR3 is CASSQVTGGYTGELFF. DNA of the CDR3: TGCGCCAGCAGCCAAGTGACAGGGGGTTACACCGGGGAGCTGTTTTTT.